Listed here are 10 T cell receptor beta chains from one sample, sequenced in a study of human T cells and chemical hapten exposure. Time point: patch test 1, 2 weeks after DPC sensitization. The treatment was: therapeutic diphenylcyclopropenone sensitization with weekly scalp DPC. Each CDR3 protein is one row after TCRdb ran MiXCR on the RACE reads. This sample has 75,000 to 95,000 distinct CDR3 sequences, with roughly 12% found just once. Sequenced material: whole blood, taken in connection with sensitization to the hapten diphenylcyclopropenone (DPC). These receptors were collected from a woman aged 60-70 years with alopecia areata. Some clones in this sample may be carry-over from other donors' samples.

This clonotype has just a few counts. CDR3 coding DNA: TGCAGTGCTAGATATCCTACCTACAATGAGCAGTTCTTC. It codes for CSARYPTYNEQFF. The rearrangement links TRBV20-1 to TRBJ2-1; D unclear. Trimming took 2 bases from V and 2 from J, leaving 7 bases between them. Per the germline V gene, CDR1 is DFQATT and CDR2 is SNEGSKA (reference sequence). The CDR3 runs 13 residues.

A few counts support this clonotype. The chain combines TRBV28 with TRBJ2-5; D gene uncertain. The CDR3 covers 13 residues. V was pared by 6 bases and J by 2 bases, with 10 bases between. Germline V gives CDR1 MDHEN, CDR2 SYDVKM. In DNA form, the CDR3 reads TGTGCCAGCAGCCTTCCCAGTCAAGAGACCCAGTACTTC. Amino acid sequence: CASSLPSQETQYF. Using reference TRBV28 and TRBJ2-5 for the parts outside the CDR3, the full variable domain is DVKVTQSSRYLVKRTGEKVFLECVQDMDHENMFWYRQDPGLGLRLIYFSYDVKMKEKGDIPEGYSVSREKKERFSLILESASTNQTSMYLCASSLPSQETQYFGPGTRLLVL.

This clonotype was detected many times. This rearrangement joins TRBV20-1 to TRBJ2-7, with 10 nucleotides matching TRBD1. The germline V gene has CDR1 DFQATT and CDR2 SNEGSKA (reference sequence). The CDR3 spans 15 residues. The V gene end was trimmed by 6 bases and the J gene end by 3 bases; junction bases not matched to a gene: 11. DNA for the CDR3: TGCAGTGCAGATCCGGGACAGGGGATCTACTACGAGCAGTACTTC. Protein: CSADPGQGIYYEQYF.

Many counts were recorded for this clonotype. The chain links TRBV7-6 to TRBJ2-3; the D gene is possibly TRBD1 (6 bases). Germline CDR1 and CDR2: SGHVS and FNYEAQ. V lost 1 base to trimming and J lost 4 bases, with 12 bases between them. This CDR3 region has 15 residues. This CDR3 is CASSLVARGSDTQYF. CDR3 DNA: TGTGCCAGCAGCTTAGTAGCCAGGGGCTCAGATACGCAGTATTTT.

There are many counts of this clonotype. The genes are TRBV7-9 and TRBJ1-6; D call uncertain. The CDR3 spans 17 residues. The V gene lost 0 bases and the J gene lost 0 bases, with 9 bases spanning the gap. Per germline, CDR1 SEHNR and CDR2 FQNEAQ (reference sequence). The CDR3 sequence is CASSLAPLSSYNSPLHF. Written as DNA, the CDR3 is TGTGCCAGCAGCTTAGCCCCATTGAGCTCCTATAATTCACCCCTCCACTTT.

This clonotype came up once. The rearrangement links TRBV2 to TRBJ1-5; TRBD1 aligns across 8 bases. Germline-derived CDR1 and CDR2 are SNHLY and FYNNEI. V lost 5 bases and J lost 7; bases outside the gene matches: 13. The CDR3 consists of 16 residues. CDR3 amino acids: CASSQGAASAFQPQHF. CDR3 DNA: TGTGCCAGCAGTCAGGGGGCGGCCTCGGCGTTCCAGCCCCAGCATTTT.

This clonotype came up many times. CDR3 amino acids: CASSEVAWLSEAFF. The DNA for the CDR3 is TGCGCCAGCAGTGAGGTCGCCTGGTTAAGTGAAGCTTTCTTT. This chain links TRBV10-1 with TRBJ1-1, with no clear D. V shed 2 bases and J shed 7 bases, with 14 bases lying between them. From germline, CDR1 is WNHNN and CDR2 SYGVQD (reference sequence). This CDR3 region has 14 residues.

This clonotype occurred many times. The chain couples TRBV5-5 to TRBJ1-5; a possible D gene is TRBD1 (5 bases). Trimming removed 2 bases at V and 7 bases at J, with 10 bases between. The length of the CDR3 is 13 residues. From germline, CDR1 is SGHKS and CDR2 YYEKEE (reference sequence). CDR3 amino acids: CASSFDGAQPQHF. The CDR3 region has the DNA TGTGCCAGCAGCTTCGATGGGGCCCAGCCCCAGCATTTT.

This clonotype was detected ten times or more. The chain is built from TRBV9 and TRBJ2-5; TRBD2 matches 8 bases. Trimming cost V 4 bases and J 1 base; bases outside gene matches: 3. The CDR3 extends over 14 amino acids. Germline assignment: CDR1 SGDLS and CDR2 YYNGEE. CDR3 bases: TGTGCCAGCAGCCCAACTAGCGGCCAAGAGACCCAGTACTTC. Its protein product is CASSPTSGQETQYF.

This clonotype was found a few times. This sequence joins TRBV21-1 and TRBJ1-3. TRBV21-1 is flagged as a pseudogene. CDR3 length: 17 amino acids. Here the CDR3 DNA reads TGTGCCAGCTCACTTCATTCCAGGAGGATGGTAGGAAACACCATATATTTT. Residues: CASSLHSRRMVGNTIYF.